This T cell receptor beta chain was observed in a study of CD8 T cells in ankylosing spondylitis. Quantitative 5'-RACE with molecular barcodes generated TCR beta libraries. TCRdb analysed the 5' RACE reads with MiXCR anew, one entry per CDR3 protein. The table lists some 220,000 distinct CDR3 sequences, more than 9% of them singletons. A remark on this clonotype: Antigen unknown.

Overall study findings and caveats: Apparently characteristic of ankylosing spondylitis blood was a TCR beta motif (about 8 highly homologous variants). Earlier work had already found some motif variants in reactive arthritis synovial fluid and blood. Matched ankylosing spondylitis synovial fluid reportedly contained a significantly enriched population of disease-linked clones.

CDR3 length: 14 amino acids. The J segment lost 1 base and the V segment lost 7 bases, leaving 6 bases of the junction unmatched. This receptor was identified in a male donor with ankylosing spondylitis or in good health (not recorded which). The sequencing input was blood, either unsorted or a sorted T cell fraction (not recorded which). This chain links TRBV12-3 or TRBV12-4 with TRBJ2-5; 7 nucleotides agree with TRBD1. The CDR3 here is CASNQQGFQETQYF. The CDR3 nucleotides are TGTGCCAGCAATCAACAGGGGTTCCAAGAGACCCAGTACTTC.